This T cell receptor (beta chain) was recorded in a study of CD8 T cells in Susac syndrome. In the study overall: Within the sequenced Susac syndrome patient group, more than 5 exhibited active disease and eight were in remission.

RNA, at about 0.5 to 1 ug, was reverse transcribed with random hexamers. By means of immunoSEQ multiplex PCR, TCR beta CDR3 spanning 54 Vbeta and 13 Jbeta underwent amplification. Each CDR3 protein is one row after TCRdb ran MiXCR on the immunoSEQ multiplex PCR reads. The sample holds about 150,000 distinct CDR3 sequences, about 95% seen once. CD8+ and CD4+ T cells from blood underwent TCR beta sequencing, which was carried out in a high-throughput format. V was clipped by 2 bases and J by 0 bases, with 10 bases between them. In germline, CDR1 is SGHAT, CDR2 FQNNGV. CDR3 length: 15 amino acids. This receptor was obtained from a human donor with Susac syndrome. The sample taken for sequencing was CD4+ T cells from PBMCs. This sequence joins TRBV11-2 and TRBJ1-1, with D maybe TRBD1 (5 bases). CDR3 region: CASSLFGAVNTEAFF. CDR3 in DNA: TGTGCCAGCAGCTTATTTGGGGCTGTGAACACTGAAGCTTTCTTT.